The 19 T cell receptor beta chains given below trace back to one sample, sequenced in a study of cytomegalovirus exposure and HLA in healthy donors. In the PCR, 60 Vbeta and 13 Jbeta primers were used. TCRdb's table, derived via immunoSEQ multiplex PCR, lists solely in-frame clones and lacks some. Of more than 55,000 clones listed, 65% to 75% are singletons. Sequenced material: PBMCs. These receptors were obtained from an older woman in good health and CMV-seropositive.

The chain employs TRBV19 and TRBJ1-2; possible D gene TRBD1, 5 bases. V lost 5 bases and J 4 bases, leaving 11 bases between the germline ends. Germline loops: CDR1 LNHDA, CDR2 SQIVND (reference sequence). CDR3 length: 13 residues. The CDR3 DNA is TGTGCCAGTAGTGGCAGGGATGGCTATGGCTACACCTTC. It translates to CASSGRDGYGYTF.

The rearrangement joins TRBV10-2 to TRBJ1-6; no definite D call. Trimming pared 8 bases from V and 10 bases from J, leaving 18 bases between. Per the germline V gene, CDR1 is WSHSY and CDR2 is SAAADI. The length of the CDR3 is 14 residues. Here the CDR3 reads CASEADLNGSPLHF. The CDR3 DNA reads TGCGCCAGCGAAGCCGACTTGAACGGGTCACCCCTCCACTTT.

The chain carries TRBV2 and TRBJ1-1; TRBD1 aligns across 8 bases. Trimming removed 9 bases from V and 0 bases from J; junction bases left unmatched: 3. Germline-derived CDR1 and CDR2 are SNHLY and FYNNEI. This CDR3 contains 13 residues. In DNA, the CDR3 is TGTGCCAGGGCAGGGGGCCTGAACACTGAAGCTTTCTTT. As protein: CARAGGLNTEAFF.

There are a few counts of this clone. This sequence joins TRBV21-1 and TRBJ2-1; the table's D call of TRBD2 was not tested on the DNA. TRBV21-1 represents a pseudogene. This CDR3 is built from 16 residues. CDR3: CASSTELTAGNNEQFF. The DNA of the CDR3 is TGTGCCAGCAGCACCGAACTAACGGCGGGTAACAATGAGCAGTTCTTC.

The V gene is TRBV19, the J gene TRBJ2-2; 7 positions match TRBD1. V lost 5 bases to trimming and J lost 1 base; unmatched junction nucleotides: 7. The CDR3 runs 16 residues. Germline loops: CDR1 LNHDA, CDR2 SQIVND (reference sequence). CDR3 in amino acids: CASSSPRDRNTGELFF. The DNA for the CDR3 is TGTGCCAGTAGTTCCCCAAGGGACAGGAACACCGGGGAGCTGTTTTTT.

V is TRBV2 and J is TRBJ2-5, with TRBD1 matching 7 bases. The CDR3 spans 14 residues. Germline V gene data show CDR1 as SNHLY and CDR2 as FYNNEI. The V and J ends lost 6 bases and 2 bases, in that order; junction bases with no gene match: 6. The CDR3 region has the DNA TGTGCCAGCAGGGAGACAGGGTCACAAGAGACCCAGTACTTC. Its translation is CASRETGSQETQYF.

This clone was detected a few times. The rearrangement links TRBV7-2 to TRBJ2-3, with D perhaps matching TRBD2 (5 bases). The CDR3 is 15 residues long. The V and J ends lost 1 base and 3 bases respectively, with 11 bases between them. Germline CDR1 SGHTA, CDR2 FQGNSA. The CDR3 protein is CASSLGTPRTDTQYF. CDR3 nucleotides: TGTGCCAGCAGCTTAGGGACTCCTAGGACAGATACGCAGTATTTT.

V gene TRBV4-1 combines with J gene TRBJ1-5; D might be TRBD1 (5 bases). The germline gives CDR1 MGHRA, CDR2 YSYEKL. V was shortened by 3 bases and J by 7 bases, with 22 bases between the two germline ends. The CDR3 runs 17 residues. The CDR3 sequence is CASSHFLQRGGRQPQHF. CDR3 sequence (DNA): TGCGCCAGCAGCCACTTTCTCCAGCGCGGGGGTAGGCAGCCCCAGCATTTT.

The chain employs TRBV6-5 and TRBJ2-5; maybe TRBD1 (5 bases). This CDR3 comprises 15 residues. Germline V gene sequence: CDR1 MNHEY, CDR2 SVGAGI. The V end lost 0 bases, the J end lost 2 bases, and 10 bases lay between the germline ends. The CDR3 bases are TGTGCCAGCAGTTACTCTAGGGGTCGACAAGAGACCCAGTACTTC. Its protein is CASSYSRGRQETQYF.

V is TRBV11-2 and J is TRBJ1-6, with a tentative D call TRBD1 (5 bases). Germline V lookup: CDR1 SGHAT, CDR2 FQNNGV. With 5 bases removed from V and 6 bases from J, the gap between germline ends came to 11 bases. The CDR3 covers 14 residues. DNA for the CDR3: TGTGCCAGCAGCCAGACAGCGACTAATTCACCCCTCCACTTT. Translation gives CASSQTATNSPLHF.

The genes are TRBV6-5 and TRBJ1-2; TRBD1 matches at 7 bases. The V segment lost 0 bases and the J segment 6 bases; nucleotides outside the gene matches: 1. This CDR3 region has 13 residues. CDR1 and CDR2 (germline): MNHEY, SVGAGI. Written as DNA, the CDR3 is TGTGCCAGCAGTTACTCGACAGGGAATGGCTACACCTTC. It is translated as CASSYSTGNGYTF.

The chain couples TRBV30 to TRBJ1-2; 7 nucleotides align to TRBD1. This CDR3 is 13 amino acids long. CDR1 is GTSNPN and CDR2 is SVGIG in the germline V gene (reference sequence). Trimming cost V 5 bases and J 3 bases; bases outside gene matches: 6. The CDR3 DNA follows: TGTGCCTGGGAGCAGGGGGGTGACTATGGCTACACCTTC. Translation: CAWEQGGDYGYTF.

CDR3 DNA: TGTGCCAGCAGCTTTTCAACAGGGCCCTACGAGCAGTACTTC. Amino acids: CASSFSTGPYEQYF. The chain is built from TRBV7-2 and TRBJ2-7; the D gene is possibly TRBD1 (6 bases). Germline V gene data show CDR1 as SGHTA and CDR2 as FQGNSA. V shed 3 bases and J shed 2 bases, with 11 bases lying between them. The CDR3 has 14 residues.

The CDR3 DNA is TGTGCCAGCAGTGGGGCAGGGGCGTACAATGAGCAGTTCTTC. Residues: CASSGAGAYNEQFF. The chain joins TRBV6-1 to TRBJ2-1; weak D call: TRBD1 (6 bases). The CDR3 has 14 amino acids. The germline CDR1 and CDR2 sequences are MNHNS and SASEGT. Trimming cost V 4 bases and J 4 bases, with 11 bases left between them.

This chain links TRBV9 with TRBJ1-5, with D possibly TRBD1 on 5 matching bases. Between the trimmed V and J ends, which lost 0 bases and 7 bases, there was a span of 14 bases. The length of the CDR3 is 15 residues. CDR1 is SGDLS and CDR2 is YYNGEE in the germline V gene. CDR3 coding DNA: TGTGCCAGCAGCGTAGATGGGGCTCGCATCCAGCCCCAGCATTTT. Translating gives CASSVDGARIQPQHF.

V usage is TRBV6-1 and J usage is TRBJ1-4, with D perhaps TRBD1 (6 bases). The CDR3 is made up of 13 amino acids. V gave up 5 bases and J gave up 7 bases, with 11 bases separating them. Germline V gene lookup returns CDR1 MNHNS and CDR2 SASEGT. CDR3 region: CASSWGLGEKLFF. Here the CDR3 DNA reads TGTGCCAGCAGTTGGGGGCTGGGTGAAAAACTGTTTTTT.

The chain links TRBV4-2 to TRBJ2-7, with TRBD2 matching 7 bases. This CDR3 spans 15 amino acids. V shed 1 base and J 2 bases; nucleotides not matched to a gene: 5. From germline, CDR1 is LGHNA and CDR2 YNFKEQ. The CDR3 DNA sequence: TGTGCCAGCAGCCAAGTGGGGGGGAAAGCCTACGAGCAGTACTTC. Its protein product is CASSQVGGKAYEQYF.

The rearrangement links TRBV2 to TRBJ1-6, with D maybe TRBD1 (5 bases). The CDR3 runs to 15 residues. CDR1 is SNHLY and CDR2 is FYNNEI in the germline V gene. V was pared by 6 bases and J by 0 bases, with 9 bases between. The chain's CDR3 is CASSGGVSYNSPLHF. In DNA form, the CDR3 reads TGTGCCAGCAGCGGGGGGGTCTCCTATAATTCACCCCTCCACTTT. The full variable domain, completed using reference TRBV2 and TRBJ1-6, is EPEVTQTPSHQVTQMGQEVILRCVPISNHLYFYWYRQILGQKVEFLVSFYNNEISEKSEIFDDQFSVERPDGSNFTLKIRSTKLEDSAMYFCASSGGVSYNSPLHFGNGTRLTVT.

The genes are TRBV5-1 and TRBJ2-2; D possibly corresponds to TRBD2 (7 bases). The CDR3 extends over 15 amino acids. Germline CDR1 and CDR2: SGHRS and YFSETQ. The V and J ends lost 3 bases and 6 bases respectively, with 15 bases between them. The CDR3 DNA follows: TGCGCCAGCAGCTCTGGCGGGGGCCAGCCCGGGGAGCTGTTTTTT. The encoded protein is CASSSGGGQPGELFF. Full variable domain (outside the CDR3, taken from reference TRBV5-1 and TRBJ2-2): KAGVTQTPRYLIKTRGQQVTLSCSPISGHRSVSWYQQTPGQGLQFLFEYFSETQRNKGNFPGRFSGRQFSNSRSEMNVSTLELGDSALYLCASSSGGGQPGELFFGEGSRLTVL.